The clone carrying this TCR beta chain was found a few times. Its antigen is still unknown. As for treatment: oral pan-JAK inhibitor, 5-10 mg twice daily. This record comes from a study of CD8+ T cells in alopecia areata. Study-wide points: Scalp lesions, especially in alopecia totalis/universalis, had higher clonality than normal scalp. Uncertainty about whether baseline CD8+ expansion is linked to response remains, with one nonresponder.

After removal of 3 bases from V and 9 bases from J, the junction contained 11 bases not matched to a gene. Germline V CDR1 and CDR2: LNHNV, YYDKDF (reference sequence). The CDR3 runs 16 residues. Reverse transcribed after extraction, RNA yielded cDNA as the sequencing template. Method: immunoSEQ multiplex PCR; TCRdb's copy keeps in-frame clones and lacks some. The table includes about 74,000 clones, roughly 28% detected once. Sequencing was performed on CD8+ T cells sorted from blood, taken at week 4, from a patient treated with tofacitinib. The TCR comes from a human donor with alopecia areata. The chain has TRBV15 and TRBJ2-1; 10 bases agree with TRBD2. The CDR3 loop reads CATSSRAGGPHSEQFF. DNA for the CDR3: TGTGCCACCAGCAGTAGAGCGGGAGGGCCCCACAGTGAGCAGTTCTTC.